These 26 T cell receptor beta chains were sequenced from one sample in a study of early T cells in non-severe SARS-CoV-2 infection. In TCRdb, the 5' RACE reads were re-called with MiXCR into one record per CDR3 protein. The data show 60,000 to 75,000 distinct CDR3 sequences, approximately 12% seen once. The sequenced sample was whole blood. These receptors all come from an adult who was a healthcare worker with PCR-confirmed SARS-CoV-2 infection or an uninfected control (not recorded which).

This clonotype was recorded many times. Written as DNA, the CDR3 is TGTGCCAGCAGCTCGGGACTAGCGGGTGTGGGGCAGTTCTTC. Translating gives CASSSGLAGVGQFF. The V gene is TRBV7-2, the J gene TRBJ2-1, with 12 bases identical to TRBD2. The V gene end was trimmed by 4 bases and the J gene end by 12 bases; junction bases not matched to a gene: 7. This CDR3 region has 14 residues. CDR1 is SGHTA and CDR2 is FQGNSA in the germline V gene.

This clonotype turned up a few times. The chain couples TRBV6-2 or TRBV6-3 to TRBJ2-1; the D gene is possibly TRBD1 (6 bases). Deletions cut 6 bases from V and 0 bases from J, with 12 bases between. This CDR3 contains 15 residues. Germline V gene sequence: CDR1 MNHEY, CDR2 SVGEGT. The CDR3 nucleotides read TGTGCCAGCAGGAGGGGGACCCGCTCCTACAATGAGCAGTTCTTC. It is translated as CASRRGTRSYNEQFF.

The sample holds a few counts of this clonotype. The rearrangement links TRBV14 to TRBJ2-1, with D unclear. Germline values: CDR1 SGHDN, CDR2 FVKESK. The V gene lost 0 bases and the J gene lost 13 bases, with 13 bases spanning the gap. The CDR3 has 13 residues. For the CDR3, the DNA is TGTGCCAGCAGCCAAGATGCAGGCTACCCACAGTTCTTC. It yields the protein CASSQDAGYPQFF. The entire variable domain, with the rest obtained from reference TRBV14 and TRBJ2-1, is as follows: EAGVTQFPSHSVIEKGQTVTLRCDPISGHDNLYWYRRVMGKEIKFLLHFVKESKQDESGMPNNRFLAERTGGTYSTLKVQPAELEDSGVYFCASSQDAGYPQFFGPGTRLTVL.

The rearrangement uses TRBV27 and TRBJ2-7; 12 nucleotides agree with TRBD2. The germline V gene has CDR1 MNHEY and CDR2 SMNVEV (reference sequence). This CDR3 contains 14 residues. V was pared by 6 bases and J by 4 bases, with 4 bases of the junction left unmatched. As DNA, the CDR3 is TGTGCCAGCAGACAAGGACTAGCGGGGTACGAGCAGTACTTC. Amino acids: CASRQGLAGYEQYF.

This clonotype was found a few times. The rearrangement joins TRBV27 to TRBJ1-1; D is undetermined. The CDR3 loop spans 13 amino acids. With 0 bases removed from V and 6 bases from J, the gap between germline ends came to 8 bases. Germline-derived CDR1 and CDR2 are MNHEY and SMNVEV (reference sequence). The CDR3 coding sequence is TGTGCCAGCAGTTTATCTGTTGGCTCTGAAGCTTTCTTT. Encoded protein: CASSLSVGSEAFF.

This clonotype was seen at least ten times. One end of the junction is discordant with germline, which a read error may explain. The chain carries TRBV7-7 and TRBJ2-1; 7 positions agree with TRBD2. This CDR3 has 14 amino acids. Per the germline V gene, CDR1 is SSHAT and CDR2 is FNYEAQ (reference sequence). The CDR3 sequence is CASSLAGSYNEQFF. The DNA of the CDR3 is TGTGCTAGCAGCTTAGCGGGCTCCTACAATGAGCAGTTCTTC.

Many counts were recorded for this clonotype. The chain combines TRBV27 with TRBJ2-3; a weak D match, TRBD2 (5 bases). From germline, CDR1 is MNHEY and CDR2 SMNVEV (reference sequence). The CDR3 extends over 14 amino acids. V lost 1 base, J lost 5 bases, and 10 bases lay in between. The CDR3 DNA reads as TGTGCCAGCAGTTTATTGCACGGGGAAGATACGCAGTATTTT. Translated, it gives CASSLLHGEDTQYF.

The sample holds a few counts of this clonotype. The V gene is TRBV7-9, the J gene TRBJ1-3; D gene uncertain. CDR3 length: 14 residues. Per germline, CDR1 SEHNR and CDR2 FQNEAQ (reference sequence). V was trimmed by 5 bases and J by 0 bases, leaving 8 bases between them. CDR3 in amino acids: CASSPDISGNTIYF. The CDR3 DNA reads TGTGCCAGCAGCCCCGACATCTCTGGAAACACCATATATTTT.

This clonotype was counted ten times or more. The chain couples TRBV5-1 to TRBJ1-3; D not resolved. V was clipped by 0 bases and J by 0 bases, with 7 bases between them. In germline, CDR1 is SGHRS, CDR2 YFSETQ. The CDR3 length is 15 residues. The CDR3 DNA follows: TGCGCCAGCAGCTTGGAGCCAGGCTCTGGAAACACCATATATTTT. This sequence encodes CASSLEPGSGNTIYF.

V is TRBV12-3 or TRBV12-4 and J is TRBJ2-4; 8 bases are shared with TRBD1. After removal of 5 bases from V and 2 bases from J, the junction contained 8 bases not matched to a gene. This CDR3 contains 16 residues. The CDR3 nucleotides read TGTGCCAGCAGTACAGGGGGGCTAAGGACCAAAAACATTCAGTACTTC. It encodes CASSTGGLRTKNIQYF.

This clonotype was observed many times. The chain has TRBV5-1 and TRBJ1-1; weak D call: TRBD1 (6 bases). CDR1 SGHRS and CDR2 YFSETQ come from the germline V gene. V dropped 2 bases and J dropped 2 bases, with 10 bases sitting between them. The CDR3 totals 14 residues. The CDR3 nucleotides read TGCGCCAGCAGCTTACACAGGGCTAACACTGAAGCTTTCTTT. This translates into CASSLHRANTEAFF.

In this sample, this clonotype turned up a few times. V usage is TRBV30 and J usage is TRBJ1-3; D not certain. Germline V gene data show CDR1 as GTSNPN and CDR2 as SVGIG (reference sequence). V was shortened by 5 bases and J by 3 bases, with 11 bases between the two germline ends. This CDR3 spans 13 amino acids. The CDR3 coding sequence is TGTGCCTGGGGTCGGGATTTTGGAAACACCATATATTTT. It encodes CAWGRDFGNTIYF.

This chain joins TRBV7-9 and TRBJ2-5; TRBD2 matches 9 bases. J was trimmed by 1 base and V by 0 bases; bases with no gene match: 3. The CDR3 contains 16 residues. The germline CDR1 and CDR2 sequences are SEHNR and FQNEAQ (reference sequence). The CDR3 sequence is CASSLASGRGQETQYF. CDR3 nucleotide sequence: TGTGCCAGCAGCTTAGCTAGCGGGAGAGGCCAAGAGACCCAGTACTTC.

The chain is built from TRBV5-1 and TRBJ2-1, with D perhaps matching TRBD1 (5 bases). This CDR3 has 17 residues. Germline CDR1 SGHRS, CDR2 YFSETQ. V was shortened by 0 bases and J by 0 bases, with 13 bases between the two germline ends. CDR3 region: CASSLGGGVSSYNEQFF. The CDR3 DNA follows: TGCGCCAGCAGCTTGGGGGGCGGAGTAAGCTCCTACAATGAGCAGTTCTTC.

This clonotype has ten or more counts. For the CDR3, the DNA is TGTGCCATCAGGAGAGGCCAGGGGCTGACAGATACGCAGTATTTT. Protein sequence: CAIRRGQGLTDTQYF. The chain employs TRBV10-3 and TRBJ2-3; the D gene is possibly TRBD1 (6 bases). CDR3 length equals 15 residues. V was cut by 6 bases and J by 3 bases, with 16 bases left in between. The germline gives CDR1 ENHRY, CDR2 SYGVKD.

This clonotype was counted many times. V is TRBV6-6 and J is TRBJ2-5; TRBD1 or TRBD2 may be the D gene (5 bases each). The length of the CDR3 is 14 residues. V gave up 1 base and J gave up 5 bases, with 11 bases separating them. CDR1 and CDR2 from the germline V gene are MNHNY and SVGAGI (reference sequence). CDR3 bases: TGTGCCAGCAGTTACTTGGGGGTGGGGGAGACCCAGTACTTC. Its protein is CASSYLGVGETQYF.

The table lists this clonotype with many counts. The chain carries TRBV12-3 or TRBV12-4 and TRBJ1-1; D is uncertain. Trimming pared 6 bases from V and 3 bases from J, leaving 11 bases between. This CDR3 has 13 amino acids. DNA of the CDR3: TGTGCCAGCAGGAAAAGGACTTACACTGAAGCTTTCTTT. Its protein is CASRKRTYTEAFF.

The chain carries TRBV6-6 and TRBJ1-5; unclear D gene. The CDR3 is 15 amino acids. V was pared by 0 bases and J by 0 bases, with 6 bases between. Germline assignment: CDR1 MNHNY and CDR2 SVGAGI (reference sequence). The CDR3 is CASSYSGNSNQPQHF. Here the CDR3 DNA reads TGTGCCAGCAGTTACTCTGGGAATAGCAATCAGCCCCAGCATTTT.

The rearrangement links TRBV24-1 to TRBJ2-1, with D tentatively TRBD2 (6 bases). Looked up from germline, CDR1 is KGHDR and CDR2 is SFDVKD. V lost 5 bases, J lost 10 bases, and 17 bases lay in between. The CDR3 is 14 residues long. This CDR3 is CATSAIGGEVEQFF. The CDR3 region has the DNA TGTGCCACCAGTGCCATCGGAGGGGAAGTCGAGCAGTTCTTC.

This clonotype was seen a few times. The chain carries TRBV4-1 and TRBJ1-4; D gene unclear. The CDR3 is 16 amino acids. Germline-derived CDR1 and CDR2 are MGHRA and YSYEKL. V lost 0 bases to trimming and J lost 5 bases, with 13 bases between them. CDR3 protein: CASSQDGSAGNEKLFF. The CDR3 coding sequence is TGCGCCAGCAGCCAAGACGGTTCGGCAGGCAATGAAAAACTGTTTTTT.

This clonotype was observed a few times. J is TRBJ1-3 and V is TRBV5-6; TRBD1 aligns across 9 bases. CDR1 and CDR2 (germline): SGHDT, YYEEEE. Trimming took 4 bases from V and 1 from J; bases not matched to a gene: 3. This CDR3 has 15 amino acids. The CDR3: CASSIQGASGNTIYF. In DNA form, the CDR3 reads TGTGCCAGCAGCATACAGGGGGCTTCTGGAAACACCATATATTTT.

The CDR3 loop is CASSFPPGIGNTIYF. CDR3 nucleotides: TGTGCCAGCAGCTTTCCCCCAGGGATTGGAAACACCATATATTTT. The rearrangement links TRBV7-2 to TRBJ1-3; D is perhaps TRBD1 (5 bases). The germline V gene encodes CDR1 SGHTA and CDR2 FQGNSA. CDR3 size: 15 residues. V was shortened by 3 bases and J by 3 bases, with 12 bases between the two germline ends.

This clonotype has a count of ten or more. This chain links TRBV2 with TRBJ2-7; 12 bases align to TRBD2. Germline V gene data show CDR1 as SNHLY and CDR2 as FYNNEI. This CDR3 has 17 amino acids. The V gene end was trimmed by 6 bases and the J gene end by 0 bases; junction bases not matched to a gene: 9. CDR3 DNA: TGTGCCAGCAGCGTCTCTAGCGGGGGGGCCAGCTCCTACGAGCAGTACTTC. Amino acids: CASSVSSGGASSYEQYF.

The V call is TRBV7-3, the J call TRBJ2-1, with unresolved D. The CDR3 covers 13 residues. Between the trimmed V and J ends, which lost 5 bases and 6 bases, there was a span of 11 bases. The V gene's germline CDR1 is SGHTA and CDR2 FQGTGA. The CDR3 protein is CASSPRPSNEQFF. In DNA form, the CDR3 reads TGTGCCAGCAGCCCCCGACCGAGCAATGAGCAGTTCTTC. The whole variable domain, remainder taken from reference TRBV7-3 and TRBJ2-1, is GAGVSQTPSNKVTEKGKYVELRCDPISGHTALYWYRQSLGQGPEFLIYFQGTGAADDSGLPNDRFFAVRPEGSVSTLKIQRTERGDSAVYLCASSPRPSNEQFFGPGTRLTVL.

In its sample, this clonotype was seen a few times. The V gene is TRBV29-1, the J gene TRBJ2-5; TRBD1 is a possible D gene (6 bases). Deletions cut 4 bases from V and 5 bases from J, with 11 bases between. CDR3 length: 12 residues. Germline V gene lookup returns CDR1 SQVTM and CDR2 ANQGSEA. The CDR3 loop is CSVVQGRETQYF. The DNA for the CDR3 is TGCAGCGTTGTTCAGGGGCGGGAGACCCAGTACTTC.

This clonotype was seen more than once but under ten times. Its ends do not fully match the called genes, so a read error is possible. The chain is built from TRBV18 and TRBJ1-5; no clear D. CDR3 length: 13 amino acids. Per germline, CDR1 KGHSH and CDR2 LQKENI. The CDR3: CASSPPGGQPQHF. DNA for the CDR3: TGTGCCAGCTCGCCACCCGGAGGTCAGCCCCAGCATTTT.